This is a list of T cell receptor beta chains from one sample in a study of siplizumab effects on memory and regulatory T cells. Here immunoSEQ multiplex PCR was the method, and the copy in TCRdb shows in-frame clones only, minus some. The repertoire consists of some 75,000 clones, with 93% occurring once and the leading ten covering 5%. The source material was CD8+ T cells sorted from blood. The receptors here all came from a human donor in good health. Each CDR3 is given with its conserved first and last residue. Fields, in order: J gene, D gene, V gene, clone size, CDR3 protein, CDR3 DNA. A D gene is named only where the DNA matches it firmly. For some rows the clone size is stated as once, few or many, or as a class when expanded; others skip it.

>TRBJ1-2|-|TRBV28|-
CASSFLALDLHAGYTF
TGTGCCAGCAGTTTTCTGGCGCTGGACCTCCACGCCGGCTACACCTTC
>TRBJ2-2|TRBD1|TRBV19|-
CASSAAGGYTGELFF
TGTGCCAGTAGTGCGGCAGGGGGCTACACCGGGGAGCTGTTTTTT
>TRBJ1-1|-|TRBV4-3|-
CASSPGQNTEAFF
TGCGCCAGCAGCCCGGGACAGAACACTGAAGCTTTCTTT
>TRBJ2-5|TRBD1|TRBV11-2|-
CASSPGDRGRETQYF
TGTGCCAGCAGCCCAGGAGACAGGGGCCGGGAGACCCAGTACTTC
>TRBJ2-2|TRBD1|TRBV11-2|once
CASSWTGGNGELFF
TGTGCCAGCAGCTGGACAGGGGGGAACGGGGAGCTGTTTTTT
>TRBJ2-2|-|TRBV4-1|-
CASSQVKGSGTGELFF
TGCGCCAGCAGCCAAGTAAAGGGAAGTGGGACCGGGGAGCTGTTTTTT
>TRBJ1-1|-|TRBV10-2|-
CASSDTGWNTEAFF
TGCGCCAGCAGTGATACAGGATGGAACACTGAAGCTTTCTTT
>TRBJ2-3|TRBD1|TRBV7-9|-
CASRQTGLTDTQYF
TGTGCCAGCCGACAGACAGGGCTCACAGATACGCAGTATTTT
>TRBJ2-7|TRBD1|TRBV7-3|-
CASSQWGTGAVEQYF
TGTGCCAGCAGCCAATGGGGGACAGGGGCGGTAGAGCAGTACTTC
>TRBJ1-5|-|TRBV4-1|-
CASSQDRQGGYQPQHF
TGCGCCAGCAGCCAAGACCGACAAGGAGGGTATCAGCCCCAGCATTTT
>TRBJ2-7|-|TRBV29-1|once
CSVIQRHSYEQYF
TGCAGCGTCATTCAGCGACACTCCTACGAGCAGTACTTC
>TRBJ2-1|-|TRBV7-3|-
CASSPGRERYNEQFF
TGTGCCAGCAGCCCCGGTCGGGAACGGTACAATGAGCAGTTCTTC
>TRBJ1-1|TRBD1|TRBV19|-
CASSTQQGSTEAFF
TGTGCCAGTAGTACCCAACAGGGGAGCACTGAAGCTTTCTTT
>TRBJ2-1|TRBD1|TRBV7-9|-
CASTLPGQGYDEQFF
TGTGCCAGCACCCTCCCGGGACAGGGTTACGATGAGCAGTTCTTC
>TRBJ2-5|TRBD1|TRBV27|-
CASSSPGTGKETQYF
TGTGCCAGCAGTTCTCCCGGGACAGGGAAAGAGACCCAGTACTTC
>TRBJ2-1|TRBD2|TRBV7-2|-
CASSLEPQTSGGANEQFF
TGTGCCAGCAGCTTAGAACCCCAGACTAGCGGGGGGGCGAATGAGCAGTTCTTC
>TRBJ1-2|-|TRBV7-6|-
CASSPTTGQDGYTF
TGTGCCAGCAGCCCCACCACAGGGCAGGATGGCTACACCTTC
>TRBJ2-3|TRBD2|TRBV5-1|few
CASSQETSGAADTQYF
TGCGCCAGCAGCCAAGAGACTAGCGGGGCTGCAGATACGCAGTATTTT
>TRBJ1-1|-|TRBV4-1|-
CASSQGGGGPIGTEAFF
TGCGCCAGCAGCCAGGGGGGAGGGGGGCCGATCGGCACTGAAGCTTTCTTT
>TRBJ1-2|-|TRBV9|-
CASSVALAAYGYTF
TGTGCCAGCAGCGTAGCTTTGGCAGCCTATGGCTACACCTTC
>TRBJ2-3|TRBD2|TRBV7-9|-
CASSLGPSGGVTDTQYF
TGTGCCAGCAGCTTAGGCCCTAGCGGGGGGGTAACAGATACGCAGTATTTT
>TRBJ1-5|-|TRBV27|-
CASGADSNQPQHF
TGTGCCAGCGGAGCCGATAGCAATCAGCCCCAGCATTTT
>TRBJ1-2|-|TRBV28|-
CASSRRESGGYTF
TGTGCCAGCAGTCGCAGGGAATCGGGTGGCTACACCTTC
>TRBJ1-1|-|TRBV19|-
CASSIGAGAFF
TGTGCCAGTAGTATCGGGGCAGGGGCTTTCTTT
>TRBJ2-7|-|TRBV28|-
CASSLGQGSHEQYF
TGTGCCAGCAGTTTAGGGCAGGGGAGCCACGAGCAGTACTTC
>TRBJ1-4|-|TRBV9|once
CASSAQGPTNEKLFF
TGTGCCAGCAGCGCCCAGGGACCGACTAATGAAAAACTGTTTTTT
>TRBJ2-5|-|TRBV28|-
CASSLRAGEGAETQYF
TGTGCCAGCAGTTTACGGGCGGGAGAGGGGGCAGAGACCCAGTACTTC
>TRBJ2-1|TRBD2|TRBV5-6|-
CASSPRAGSSYNEQFF
TGTGCCAGCAGCCCACGAGCGGGGAGCTCCTACAATGAGCAGTTCTTC
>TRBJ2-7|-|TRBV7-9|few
CASMEGNEQYF
TGTGCCAGCATGGAGGGCAACGAGCAGTACTTC
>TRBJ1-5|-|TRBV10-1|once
CASSEAGDQPQHF
TGCGCCAGCAGTGAGGCAGGGGATCAGCCCCAGCATTTT